This T cell receptor beta chain is drawn from a study of Graves' ophthalmopathy and Graves' hyperthyroidism. Looking at the study overall: No progression to ophthalmopathy over 18 months defined stable hyperthyroidism.

Amplification of the TCR beta CDR3 regions used RNA transcripts (as template). RT-PCR with HTBI primers came first, then second-round multiplex PCR. TCRdb re-analysed the multiplex PCR reads in MiXCR, keeping a single row per CDR3 protein. Among around 1.1 million distinct CDR3 sequences listed, about 38% were seen once. This CDR3 has 20 residues. Germline values: CDR1 SGHRS, CDR2 YFSETQ. Trimming took 0 bases from V and 2 from J, leaving 24 bases between them. The gene calls are TRBV5-1 and TRBJ1-5; tentatively, D is TRBD1 (5 bases). The sequence was collected from an adult man with Graves' hyperthyroidism. Sequencing was done on a sample of peripheral blood or thyroid tissue (not recorded which). The CDR3 DNA is TGCGCCAGCAGCTTGGGCATCGGAGGGACCGGGCGGGAAGGCAATCAGCCCCAGCATTTT. It is translated as CASSLGIGGTGREGNQPQHF.